The following is a TCR beta chain sequence with its context. This entry comes from a study of blood T cell repertoires in COVID-19. About the research overall: PBMCs, B-cell-depleted T cells, or T cells were the source of the cDNA or gDNA that made up the material.

Methods used by the authors: Reference gene primer amplification yielded estimated nucleated cell counts. The data were produced by immunoSEQ multiplex PCR, yet TCRdb's version contains in-frame clones alone and is incomplete. For V, J and clone size, that table is used; D and trimming come from the DNA. The table has some 91,000 clones, about nine tenths seen once; the top ten hold 1.5% to 2%. Sequenced input: peripheral blood. This clonotype was sampled from a man aged 60 to 75 with acute or convalescent COVID-19.

Here the CDR3 reads CASSSRTINYGYTF. The CDR3 nucleotides are TGTGCCAGTAGTTCTCGCACAATCAACTATGGCTACACCTTC. V usage is TRBV19 and J usage is TRBJ1-2; D uncertain. Trimming removed 5 bases at V and 2 bases at J, with 12 bases between. Germline CDR1 reads LNHDA; CDR2 reads SQIVND (reference sequence). The CDR3 is made up of 14 amino acids.